Shown below are 7 T cell receptor beta chains from a single sample sequenced in a study of cytomegalovirus exposure and HLA in healthy donors. Use of 60 Vbeta and 13 Jbeta primers characterized the PCR. Profiled with immunoSEQ multiplex PCR; TCRdb holds only in-frame clones, not every one. The sample shows 100,000 or so clones, roughly three quarters of them seen only once. The sequenced sample consisted of PBMCs. All receptors come from a man aged 25 to 45 in good health and CMV-seronegative.

The J gene is TRBJ1-1, the V gene TRBV5-5; tentatively, D is TRBD1 (6 bases). Trimming took off 4 bases at V and 2 bases at J, with 18 bases between the two ends. Germline CDR1 is SGHKS and CDR2 is YYEKEE (reference sequence). The CDR3 has 16 residues. CDR3 sequence reads: CASSPGVGGYNTEAFF. DNA for the CDR3: TGTGCCAGCAGCCCAGGGGTGGGAGGGTATAACACTGAAGCTTTCTTT.

Only a few counts were recorded for this clone. The J gene is TRBJ2-1, the V gene TRBV4-3, with 7 nucleotides matching TRBD1. The J segment lost 8 bases and the V segment lost 1 base, leaving 8 bases of the junction unmatched. CDR1 and CDR2 (germline): LGHNA, YSLEER. The CDR3 loop spans 15 amino acids. CDR3 protein: CASSQGHTGVDEQFF. CDR3 coding DNA: TGCGCCAGCAGCCAAGGACATACAGGGGTCGATGAGCAGTTCTTC.

The chain employs TRBV11-1 and TRBJ2-5; possibly TRBD2 for D (5 bases). CDR3 length: 16 amino acids. The V end lost 2 bases, the J end lost 4 bases, and 17 bases lay between the germline ends. Germline CDR1 and CDR2: SGHAT and FQDESV (reference sequence). CDR3 DNA: TGTGCCAGCAGCTTAAATGGGGTAGCGCAAGTAGAGACCCAGTACTTC. Amino acids: CASSLNGVAQVETQYF. The full variable domain, rest sourced from reference TRBV11-1 and TRBJ2-5, is EAEVAQSPRYKITEKSQAVAFWCDPISGHATLYWYRQILGQGPELLVQFQDESVVDDSQLPKDRFSAERLKGVDSTLKIQPAELGDSAMYLCASSLNGVAQVETQYFGPGTRLLVL.

This clone was recorded a few times. This sequence joins TRBV28 and TRBJ1-2; unclear D gene. CDR3 size: 14 residues. CDR1 and CDR2 (germline): MDHEN, SYDVKM. Trimming took off 6 bases at V and 4 bases at J, with 15 bases between the two ends. The CDR3 sequence: CASSAPARLYGYTF. In nucleotides, the CDR3 is TGTGCCAGCAGCGCACCCGCCAGGCTCTATGGCTACACCTTC.

V usage is TRBV18 and J usage is TRBJ1-4, with D possibly TRBD1 on 5 matching bases. This CDR3 is built from 16 residues. The germline V and J ends were trimmed by 4 bases and 0 bases, with 12 bases remaining between them. Germline CDR1 KGHSH, CDR2 LQKENI. The CDR3 protein is CASSREQVSTNEKLFF. The DNA of the CDR3 is TGTGCCAGCTCACGGGAACAGGTATCAACTAATGAAAAACTGTTTTTT.

CDR3 loop: CASSSGSKDFYEQYF. The CDR3 coding sequence is TGTGCCAGCAGCTCAGGATCGAAGGATTTCTACGAGCAGTACTTC. V gene TRBV5-4 combines with J gene TRBJ2-7; unclear D gene. Germline V gene data show CDR1 as SGHNT and CDR2 as YYREEE (reference sequence). V gave up 3 bases and J gave up 3 bases, with 16 bases separating them. CDR3 size: 15 residues.

This clone was seen just once. The rearrangement joins TRBV2 to TRBJ2-7, with D unresolved. CDR1 is SNHLY, CDR2 FYNNEI, per germline. This CDR3 is 13 amino acids long. V gave up 4 bases and J gave up 6 bases, with 13 bases separating them. This CDR3 reads CASSAGRLGEQYF. In DNA form, the CDR3 reads TGTGCCAGCAGTGCTGGCAGGCTCGGCGAGCAGTACTTC.